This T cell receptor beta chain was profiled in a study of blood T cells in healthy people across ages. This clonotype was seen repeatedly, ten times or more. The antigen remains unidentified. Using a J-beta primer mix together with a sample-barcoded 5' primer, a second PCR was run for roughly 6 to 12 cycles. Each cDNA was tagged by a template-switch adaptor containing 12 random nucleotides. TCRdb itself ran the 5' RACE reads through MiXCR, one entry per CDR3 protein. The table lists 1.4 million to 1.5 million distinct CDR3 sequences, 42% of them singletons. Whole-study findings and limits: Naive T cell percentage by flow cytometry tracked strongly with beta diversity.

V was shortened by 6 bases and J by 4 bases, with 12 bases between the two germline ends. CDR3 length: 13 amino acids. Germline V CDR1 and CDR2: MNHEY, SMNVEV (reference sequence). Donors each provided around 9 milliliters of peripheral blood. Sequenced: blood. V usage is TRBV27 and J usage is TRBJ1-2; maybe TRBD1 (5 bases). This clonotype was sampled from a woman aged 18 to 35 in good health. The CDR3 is CASSFRQGYGYTF. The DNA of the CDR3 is TGTGCCAGCAGCTTCAGGCAGGGCTATGGCTACACCTTC.